One and the same sample provided the 30 T cell receptor beta chains below, sequenced in a study of blood T cell repertoires in COVID-19. The protocol was immunoSEQ multiplex PCR, while the TCRdb copy is restricted to in-frame clones and leaves out a portion. The sample includes about 200,000 clones, 84% seen only once; the top ten take approximately 8%. What was sequenced was peripheral blood. These receptors were collected from a woman between 50 and 59 years old with active or convalescent COVID-19.

The rearrangement links TRBV11-3 to TRBJ2-5; 7 positions match TRBD1. J lost 5 bases, V lost 4 bases, and 10 bases had no gene match. Germline V gene lookup returns CDR1 SGHNT and CDR2 YENEEA. The CDR3 loop spans 15 amino acids. Here the CDR3 reads CASSSGTDYSETQYF. The CDR3 DNA follows: TGTGCCAGCAGCTCCGGGACAGACTATTCGGAGACCCAGTACTTC.

The V call is TRBV7-7, the J call TRBJ2-5; 12 bases agree with TRBD2. The V gene's germline CDR1 is SSHAT and CDR2 FNYEAQ (reference sequence). The CDR3 runs 16 residues. With V trimmed by 1 base and J by 2 bases, 2 bases remained unmatched. CDR3 DNA sequence: TGTGCCAGCAGCTTAGGGCTAGCGGGAGGGCAAGAGACCCAGTACTTC. It specifies CASSLGLAGGQETQYF.

The chain uses TRBV7-2 and TRBJ2-2; D is unclear. The CDR3 has 14 amino acids. Germline-derived CDR1 and CDR2 are SGHTA and FQGNSA. V lost 5 bases and J 4 bases, leaving 11 bases between the germline ends. The CDR3 region is CASSTLGSTGELFF. CDR3 nucleotides: TGTGCCAGCAGCACCCTGGGCTCCACCGGGGAGCTGTTTTTT.

About this clone itself: Other DNA sequences in the sample encode the same CDR3. V usage is TRBV5-1 and J usage is TRBJ1-6; D may be TRBD1 (5 bases). V lost 4 bases to trimming and J lost 6 bases, with 17 bases between them. Germline V gene lookup returns CDR1 SGHRS and CDR2 YFSETQ. This CDR3 has 16 amino acids. The CDR3 sequence is CASSPSPGSGNSPLHF. The CDR3 DNA is TGCGCCAGCAGCCCATCTCCAGGGTCGGGTAATTCACCCCTCCACTTT.

V gene TRBV24-1 combines with J gene TRBJ1-4, with D maybe TRBD1 (6 bases). CDR3 length equals 15 residues. Per the germline V gene, CDR1 is KGHDR and CDR2 is SFDVKD. The ends were cut back, 7 bases at V and 1 base at J, with 12 bases in the middle. CDR3 amino acids: CATSSGAITNEKLFF. CDR3 coding DNA: TGTGCCACCAGCTCAGGGGCAATAACTAATGAAAAACTGTTTTTT.

The J gene is TRBJ1-6, the V gene TRBV18; D not resolved. The V gene's germline CDR1 is KGHSH and CDR2 LQKENI. Deletions cut 6 bases from V and 6 bases from J, with 6 bases between. This CDR3 has 12 amino acids. For the CDR3, the DNA is TGTGCCAGCTCTAAGCCTAATTCACCCCTCCACTTT. Protein product: CASSKPNSPLHF.

The chain carries TRBV28 and TRBJ2-1; 12 bases agree with TRBD2. V shed 2 bases and J 4 bases; nucleotides not matched to a gene: 3. This CDR3 region has 16 residues. Germline CDR1 and CDR2: MDHEN and SYDVKM. CDR3: CASSLTSGRNYNEQFF. In DNA, the CDR3 is TGTGCCAGCAGTTTAACTAGCGGGAGGAATTACAATGAGCAGTTCTTC.

The table lists this clone with a few counts. The V call is TRBV4-1, the J call TRBJ2-5, with a possible D match to TRBD1 (6 bases). V lost 1 base to trimming and J lost 0 bases, with 12 bases between them. The CDR3 has 16 amino acids. The V gene's germline CDR1 is MGHRA and CDR2 YSYEKL. CDR3 residues: CASSQGRTADQETQYF. The CDR3 nucleotides are TGCGCCAGCAGCCAAGGTCGGACAGCCGACCAAGAGACCCAGTACTTC.

V usage is TRBV28 and J usage is TRBJ2-1; 8 positions match TRBD1. V shed 5 bases and J 3 bases; nucleotides not matched to a gene: 3. This CDR3 spans 14 amino acids. The germline V gene encodes CDR1 MDHEN and CDR2 SYDVKM. The CDR3 DNA sequence: TGTGCCAGCAGTCCGGGACAGGACTACAATGAGCAGTTCTTC. Translated, it gives CASSPGQDYNEQFF.

J is TRBJ2-1 and V is TRBV12-3 or TRBV12-4; D unclear. The CDR3 sequence is 11 residues long. Between the trimmed V and J ends, which lost 1 base and 9 bases, there was a span of 4 bases. CDR3 nucleotides: TGTGCCAGCAGTTTAGTTCTTGAGCAGTTCTTC. Protein product: CASSLVLEQFF.

The sample holds one count of this clone. The genes are TRBV20-1 and TRBJ2-7; D possibly corresponds to TRBD2 (5 bases). V dropped 3 bases and J dropped 2 bases, with 14 bases sitting between them. This CDR3 contains 14 residues. Germline V gene data show CDR1 as DFQATT and CDR2 as SNEGSKA (reference sequence). CDR3 DNA: TGCAGTGCTAGTCCATCGACGGGAACCTACGAGCAGTACGTC. The encoded protein is CSASPSTGTYEQYV.

The gene calls are TRBV6-4 and TRBJ1-6, with 9 bases aligning to TRBD1. Germline CDR1 is MRHNA and CDR2 is SNTAGT. This CDR3 has 15 residues. V gave up 1 base and J gave up 10 bases; unmatched junction bases: 5. CDR3 in amino acids: CASSDLGQGQSPLHF. The CDR3 DNA reads TGTGCCAGCAGTGACTTGGGACAGGGTCAATCACCCCTCCACTTT.

The chain couples TRBV9 to TRBJ2-7, with D uncertain. The CDR3 is 14 amino acids. Germline lookup yields CDR1 SGDLS and CDR2 YYNGEE. Trimming took 4 bases from V and 3 from J, leaving 14 bases between them. CDR3 sequence (DNA): TGTGCCAGCAGCCCCCGAGAGACTGACTACGAGCAGTACTTC. It codes for CASSPRETDYEQYF.

In its sample, this clone was seen a few times. CDR3 nucleotide sequence: TGTGCCAGCAGCTTAAAGTACGGGGGGGCAAGCACAGATACGCAGTATTTT. This sequence encodes CASSLKYGGASTDTQYF. This chain connects TRBV7-8 to TRBJ2-3, with 8 bases that match TRBD2. Germline V gene sequence: CDR1 SGHVS, CDR2 FQNEAQ. The J segment lost 0 bases and the V segment lost 2 bases, leaving 7 bases of the junction unmatched. The CDR3 has 17 residues.

The rearrangement joins TRBV5-4 to TRBJ2-1, with 7 positions matching TRBD2. CDR3 length: 15 amino acids. Per germline, CDR1 SGHNT and CDR2 YYREEE (reference sequence). The V gene end was trimmed by 3 bases and the J gene end by 4 bases; junction bases not matched to a gene: 7. CDR3 sequence: CASSYQGREYNEQFF. CDR3 in DNA: TGTGCCAGCAGCTATCAAGGGAGGGAATACAATGAGCAGTTCTTC.

The chain carries TRBV10-1 and TRBJ2-3; D not certain. There are 13 residues in the CDR3. Between the trimmed V and J ends, which lost 2 bases and 2 bases, there was a span of 5 bases. Germline V gives CDR1 WNHNN, CDR2 SYGVQD (reference sequence). CDR3 sequence (DNA): TGCGCCAGCAGTGAGGTCTTCACAGATACGCAGTATTTT. As protein: CASSEVFTDTQYF.

The chain uses TRBV5-4 and TRBJ1-6; D gene unclear. There are 15 residues in the CDR3. The germline CDR1 and CDR2 sequences are SGHNT and YYREEE (reference sequence). V lost 4 bases and J 0 bases, leaving 8 bases between the germline ends. Here the CDR3 reads CASSPSSSYNSPLHF. DNA of the CDR3: TGTGCCAGCAGCCCGAGTTCCTCCTATAATTCACCCCTCCACTTT.

The rearrangement joins TRBV27 to TRBJ2-7; TRBD2 agrees at 7 bases. CDR1 is MNHEY, CDR2 SMNVEV, per germline (reference sequence). V dropped 0 bases and J dropped 6; count of bases not matched to a gene: 8. This CDR3 region has 15 residues. CDR3 residues: CASSLSFMGGFEQYF. The CDR3 DNA is TGTGCCAGCAGTTTATCGTTTATGGGAGGGTTCGAGCAGTACTTC.

The chain employs TRBV10-3 and TRBJ1-3; D not certain. The germline V gene has CDR1 ENHRY and CDR2 SYGVKD. The CDR3 runs to 14 residues. Between the trimmed V and J ends, which lost 6 bases and 1 base, there was a span of 10 bases. CDR3 in amino acids: CAISNGVSGNTIYF. The CDR3 DNA reads as TGTGCCATCAGCAACGGGGTATCTGGAAACACCATATATTTT.

Here the CDR3 reads CASSFGPEQFF. In DNA form, the CDR3 reads TGTGCCAGCAGCTTTGGGCCTGAGCAGTTCTTC. V and J are TRBV5-4 and TRBJ2-1; D gene unclear. V was clipped by 2 bases and J by 9 bases, with 6 bases between them. This CDR3 has 11 amino acids. Germline V gene data show CDR1 as SGHNT and CDR2 as YYREEE (reference sequence).

This sequence joins TRBV27 and TRBJ2-7, with 12 positions matching TRBD2. With 5 bases clipped from V and 4 bases from J, the junction kept 15 bases outside the gene matches. In germline, CDR1 is MNHEY, CDR2 SMNVEV (reference sequence). This CDR3 has 18 amino acids. The CDR3 DNA reads TGTGCCAGCAGTATTTTACTAGCGGGAGGAACGTCGTCATACGAGCAGTACTTC. Residues: CASSILLAGGTSSYEQYF.

CDR3 nucleotides: TGTGCCAGAAGCTTTGGTCTTAGGGGGTTGGCTTTCTTT. Amino acids: CARSFGLRGLAFF. The chain carries TRBV5-3 and TRBJ1-1; perhaps TRBD1 as D (6 bases). TRBV5-3 is reported as an ORF; its role is uncertain. Trimming shortened V by 2 bases and J by 11 bases, and 16 bases separated the two germline ends. The length of the CDR3 is 13 residues.

This sequence joins TRBV6-2 or TRBV6-3 and TRBJ1-5; D remains unclear. Germline assignment: CDR1 MNHEY and CDR2 SVGEGT. Trimming removed 3 bases from V and 5 bases from J, with 8 bases in between. The CDR3 runs to 13 residues. CDR3 region: CASSYYGDQPQHF. CDR3 in DNA: TGTGCCAGCAGTTATTACGGAGATCAGCCCCAGCATTTT.

The gene calls are TRBV19 and TRBJ1-2; D not resolved. This CDR3 has 14 amino acids. Between the trimmed V and J ends, which lost 1 base and 4 bases, there was a span of 10 bases. Germline values: CDR1 LNHDA, CDR2 SQIVND (reference sequence). This chain's CDR3 is CASSIGSGPYGYTF. CDR3 DNA sequence: TGTGCCAGTAGTATAGGGTCAGGTCCCTATGGCTACACCTTC.

The chain links TRBV18 to TRBJ2-7; D is unclear. Trimming left V 3 bases short and J 0 bases short, with 12 bases between. Germline V CDR1 and CDR2: KGHSH, LQKENI. The CDR3 runs 15 residues. The DNA of the CDR3 is TGTGCCAGCTCACCGGAGCCTGCAAGCTCCTACGAGCAGTACTTC. This codes for CASSPEPASSYEQYF.

The chain links TRBV6-5 to TRBJ2-1; 9 bases align to TRBD1. Germline V gene data show CDR1 as MNHEY and CDR2 as SVGAGI. The J segment lost 0 bases and the V segment lost 8 bases, leaving 2 bases of the junction unmatched. CDR3 length: 14 residues. The CDR3 sequence is CASRDRASYNEQFF. Here the CDR3 DNA reads TGTGCCAGCCGGGACAGGGCCTCCTACAATGAGCAGTTCTTC.

V gene TRBV28 combines with J gene TRBJ1-3, with TRBD1 matching 8 bases. Germline CDR1 MDHEN, CDR2 SYDVKM. This CDR3 region has 15 residues. The J segment lost 4 bases and the V segment lost 5 bases, leaving 7 bases of the junction unmatched. The CDR3 DNA follows: TGTGCCAGCAGTCTGGGACAGGCTTCCGGAAACACCATATATTTT. It yields the protein CASSLGQASGNTIYF. Full variable domain (remainder filled in from reference TRBV28 and TRBJ1-3): DVKVTQSSRYLVKRTGEKVFLECVQDMDHENMFWYRQDPGLGLRLIYFSYDVKMKEKGDIPEGYSVSREKKERFSLILESASTNQTSMYLCASSLGQASGNTIYFGEGSWLTVV.

This clone was counted between two and nine times. The V call is TRBV6-6, the J call TRBJ1-1, with a weak D call TRBD1 (6 bases). The V end was cut by 6 bases, the J end by 4 bases, with 15 bases between. Germline V CDR1 and CDR2: MNHNY, SVGAGI (reference sequence). The CDR3 is 14 residues long. CDR3 amino acids: CASSRQAGGTEAFF. The CDR3 bases are TGTGCCAGCAGCCGACAGGCGGGGGGCACTGAAGCTTTCTTT.

This chain uses TRBV5-1 with TRBJ1-2, with 11 bases that match TRBD1. Per the germline V gene, CDR1 is SGHRS and CDR2 is YFSETQ. The J segment lost 4 bases and the V segment lost 4 bases, leaving 6 bases of the junction unmatched. CDR3 size: 15 residues. The CDR3 here is CASSGGQGAGYGYTF. In DNA form, the CDR3 reads TGCGCCAGCAGCGGAGGACAGGGGGCAGGCTATGGCTACACCTTC.

This chain links TRBV4-1 with TRBJ2-7; D perhaps matches TRBD2 (5 bases). This CDR3 comprises 15 residues. Germline CDR1 and CDR2: MGHRA and YSYEKL. With 3 bases removed from V and 4 bases from J, the gap between germline ends came to 16 bases. DNA of the CDR3: TGCGCCAGCAGCCAGTCTCGGACTGCATTTTACGAGCAGTACTTC. Protein: CASSQSRTAFYEQYF.